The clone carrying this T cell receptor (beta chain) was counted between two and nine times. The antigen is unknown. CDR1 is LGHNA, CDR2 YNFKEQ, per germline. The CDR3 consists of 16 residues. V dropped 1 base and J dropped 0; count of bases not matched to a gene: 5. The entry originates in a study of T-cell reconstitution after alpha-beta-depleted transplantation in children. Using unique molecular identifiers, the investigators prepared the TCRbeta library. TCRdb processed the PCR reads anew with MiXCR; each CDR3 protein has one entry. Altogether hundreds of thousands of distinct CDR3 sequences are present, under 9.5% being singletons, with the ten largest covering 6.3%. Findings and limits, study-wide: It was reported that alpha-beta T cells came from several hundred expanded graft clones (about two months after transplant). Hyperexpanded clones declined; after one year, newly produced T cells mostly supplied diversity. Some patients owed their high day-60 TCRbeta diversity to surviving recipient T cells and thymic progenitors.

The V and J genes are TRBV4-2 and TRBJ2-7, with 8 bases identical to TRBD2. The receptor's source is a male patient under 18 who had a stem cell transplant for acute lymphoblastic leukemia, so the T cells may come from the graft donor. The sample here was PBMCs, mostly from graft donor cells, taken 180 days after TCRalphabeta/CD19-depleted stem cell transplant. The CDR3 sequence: CASSQGERGLSYEQYF. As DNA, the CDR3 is TGTGCCAGCAGCCAAGGAGAGCGGGGGCTCTCCTACGAGCAGTACTTC.